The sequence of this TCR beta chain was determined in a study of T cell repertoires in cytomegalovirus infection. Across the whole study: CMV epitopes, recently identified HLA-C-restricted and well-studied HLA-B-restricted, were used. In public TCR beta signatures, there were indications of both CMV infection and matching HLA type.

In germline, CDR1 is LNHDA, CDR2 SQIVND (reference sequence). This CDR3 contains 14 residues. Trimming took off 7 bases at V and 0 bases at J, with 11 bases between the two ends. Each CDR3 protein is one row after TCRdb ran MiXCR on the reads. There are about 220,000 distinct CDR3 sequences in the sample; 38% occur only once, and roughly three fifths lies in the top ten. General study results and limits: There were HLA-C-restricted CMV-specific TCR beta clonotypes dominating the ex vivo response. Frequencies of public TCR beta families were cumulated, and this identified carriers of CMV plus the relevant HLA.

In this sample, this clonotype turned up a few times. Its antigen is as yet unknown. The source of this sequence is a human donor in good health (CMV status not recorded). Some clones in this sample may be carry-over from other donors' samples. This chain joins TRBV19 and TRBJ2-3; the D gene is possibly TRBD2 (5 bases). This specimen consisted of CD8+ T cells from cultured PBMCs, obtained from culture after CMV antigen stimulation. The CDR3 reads CASTGGLSTDTQYF. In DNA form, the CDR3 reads TGTGCCAGTACGGGCGGGCTTAGCACAGATACGCAGTATTTT.